Here is one T cell receptor (beta chain) with its context. These data are taken from a study of blood T cell repertoires in COVID-19. Looking at the study overall: PBMCs, B-cell-depleted T cells, or T cells provided the cDNA or gDNA that made up the material.

Germline V gene sequence: CDR1 SEHNR, CDR2 FQNEAQ (reference sequence). The CDR3 runs to 15 residues. Trimming removed 5 bases from V and 5 bases from J; junction bases left unmatched: 8. Exposed study participants had met a COVID-19 case within 2 weeks before entry. Assay used: immunoSEQ multiplex PCR; TCRdb lists only in-frame clones, some missing. The sample includes around 240,000 clones, 70% to 90% of them seen just once. Sequencing was performed on PBMCs or T cells enriched from blood (not recorded which). This clonotype was sampled from a man aged 50-60 years who had been exposed to COVID-19. The genes are TRBV7-9 and TRBJ2-5, with 10 bases matching TRBD1. CDR3 region: CASSTRTGGRETQYF. The CDR3 DNA reads as TGTGCCAGCAGCACCAGGACAGGGGGACGGGAGACCCAGTACTTC.